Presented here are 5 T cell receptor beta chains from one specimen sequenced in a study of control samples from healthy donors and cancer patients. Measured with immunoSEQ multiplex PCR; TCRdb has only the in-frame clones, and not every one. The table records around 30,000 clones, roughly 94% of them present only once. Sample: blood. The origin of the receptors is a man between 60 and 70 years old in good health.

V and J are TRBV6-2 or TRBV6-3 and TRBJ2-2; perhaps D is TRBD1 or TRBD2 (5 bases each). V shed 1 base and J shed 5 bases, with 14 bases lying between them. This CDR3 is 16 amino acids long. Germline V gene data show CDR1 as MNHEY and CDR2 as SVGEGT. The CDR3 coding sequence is TGTGCCAGCAGTTACTACCGGGGCAGCCCGACCGGGGAGCTGTTTTTT. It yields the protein CASSYYRGSPTGELFF.

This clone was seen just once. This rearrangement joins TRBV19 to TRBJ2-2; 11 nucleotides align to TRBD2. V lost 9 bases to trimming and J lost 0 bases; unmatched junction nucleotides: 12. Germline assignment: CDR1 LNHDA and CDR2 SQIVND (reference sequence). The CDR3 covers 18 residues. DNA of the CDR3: TGTGCCAGGCCTATATCTCGGGGACTAGCGGCGAACACCGGGGAGCTGTTTTTT. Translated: CARPISRGLAANTGELFF.

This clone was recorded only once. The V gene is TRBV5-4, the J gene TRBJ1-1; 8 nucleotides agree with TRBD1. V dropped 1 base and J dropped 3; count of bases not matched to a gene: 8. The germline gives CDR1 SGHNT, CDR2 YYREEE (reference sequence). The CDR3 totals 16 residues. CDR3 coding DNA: TGTGCCAGCAGCTTGTGGGCAGGGGGCGCGTACACTGAAGCTTTCTTT. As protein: CASSLWAGGAYTEAFF. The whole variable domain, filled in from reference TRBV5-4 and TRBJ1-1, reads ETGVTQSPTHLIKTRGQQVTLRCSSQSGHNTVSWYQQALGQGPQFIFQYYREEENGRGNFPPRFSGLQFPNYSSELNVNALELDDSALYLCASSLWAGGAYTEAFFGQGTRLTVV.

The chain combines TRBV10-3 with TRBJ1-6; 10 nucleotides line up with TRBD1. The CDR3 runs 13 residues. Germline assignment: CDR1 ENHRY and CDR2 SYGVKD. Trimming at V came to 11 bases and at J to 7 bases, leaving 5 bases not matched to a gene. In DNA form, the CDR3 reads TGTGCCTCTACGGACAGGGGGAATTCACCCCTCCACTTT. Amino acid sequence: CASTDRGNSPLHF.

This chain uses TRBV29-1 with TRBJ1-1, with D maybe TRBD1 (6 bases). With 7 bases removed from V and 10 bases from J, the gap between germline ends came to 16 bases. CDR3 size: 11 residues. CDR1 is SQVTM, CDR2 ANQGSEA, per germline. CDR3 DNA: TGCAGCGCCAGACAGGCGGATGGAGCTTTCTTT. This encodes CSARQADGAFF.